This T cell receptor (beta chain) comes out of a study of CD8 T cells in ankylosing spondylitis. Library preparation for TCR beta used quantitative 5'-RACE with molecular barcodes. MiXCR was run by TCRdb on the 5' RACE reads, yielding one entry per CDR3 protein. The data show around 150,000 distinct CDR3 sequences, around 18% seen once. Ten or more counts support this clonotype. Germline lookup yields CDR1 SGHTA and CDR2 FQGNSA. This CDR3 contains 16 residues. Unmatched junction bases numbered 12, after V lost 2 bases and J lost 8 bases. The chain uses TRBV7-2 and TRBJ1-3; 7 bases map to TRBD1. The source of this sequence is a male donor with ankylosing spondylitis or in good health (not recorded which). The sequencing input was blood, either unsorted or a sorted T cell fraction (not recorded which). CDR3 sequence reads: CASSLRRGDRAHTIYF. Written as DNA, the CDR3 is TGTGCCAGCAGCTTAAGACGGGGTGACAGGGCCCACACCATATATTTT.